The 4 T cell receptor beta chains below all came from one sample that was sequenced in a study of cytomegalovirus exposure and HLA in healthy donors. The PCR ran on 60 Vbeta and 13 Jbeta primers. The assay was immunoSEQ multiplex PCR, and TCRdb's table has in-frame clones only and misses some. The data contain approximately 40,000 clones, roughly 64% of them singletons. Sequencing was done on a sample of PBMCs. These receptors were collected from a man in his forties or fifties in good health and CMV-seropositive.

This chain joins TRBV7-3 and TRBJ2-2; 7 bases agree with TRBD2. J lost 3 bases, V lost 10 bases, and 5 bases had no gene match. CDR1 is SGHTA, CDR2 FQGTGA, per germline. The CDR3 totals 13 residues. CDR3 amino acids: CATGTTDTGELFF. As DNA, the CDR3 is TGTGCCACCGGGACTACCGACACCGGGGAGCTGTTTTTT. The whole variable domain, filled in from reference TRBV7-3 and TRBJ2-2, reads GAGVSQTPSNKVTEKGKYVELRCDPISGHTALYWYRQSLGQGPEFLIYFQGTGAADDSGLPNDRFFAVRPEGSVSTLKIQRTERGDSAVYLCATGTTDTGELFFGEGSRLTVL.

The genes are TRBV2 and TRBJ1-2, with D uncertain. The V gene's germline CDR1 is SNHLY and CDR2 FYNNEI. Trimming took 4 bases from V and 2 from J, leaving 8 bases between them. This CDR3 is built from 13 residues. The CDR3 reads CASSVDFNYGYTF. Here the CDR3 DNA reads TGTGCCAGCAGTGTAGACTTCAACTATGGCTACACCTTC.

This rearrangement joins TRBV2 to TRBJ1-3; no definite D call. The CDR3 is 13 amino acids. CDR1 and CDR2 from the germline V gene are SNHLY and FYNNEI. The V end lost 3 bases, the J end lost 4 bases, and 7 bases lay between the germline ends. The CDR3, as DNA: TGTGCCAGCAGTGATCAGTTGGGAAACACCATATATTTT. Translation: CASSDQLGNTIYF.

The rearrangement joins TRBV5-6 to TRBJ2-7, with D tentatively TRBD2 (6 bases). The germline V gene has CDR1 SGHDT and CDR2 YYEEEE. The CDR3 is 13 amino acids. V was pared by 5 bases and J by 6 bases, with 15 bases between. The CDR3 bases are TGTGCCAGCAGGACTAGGTTATCGTCCGAGCAGTACTTC. It codes for CASRTRLSSEQYF.